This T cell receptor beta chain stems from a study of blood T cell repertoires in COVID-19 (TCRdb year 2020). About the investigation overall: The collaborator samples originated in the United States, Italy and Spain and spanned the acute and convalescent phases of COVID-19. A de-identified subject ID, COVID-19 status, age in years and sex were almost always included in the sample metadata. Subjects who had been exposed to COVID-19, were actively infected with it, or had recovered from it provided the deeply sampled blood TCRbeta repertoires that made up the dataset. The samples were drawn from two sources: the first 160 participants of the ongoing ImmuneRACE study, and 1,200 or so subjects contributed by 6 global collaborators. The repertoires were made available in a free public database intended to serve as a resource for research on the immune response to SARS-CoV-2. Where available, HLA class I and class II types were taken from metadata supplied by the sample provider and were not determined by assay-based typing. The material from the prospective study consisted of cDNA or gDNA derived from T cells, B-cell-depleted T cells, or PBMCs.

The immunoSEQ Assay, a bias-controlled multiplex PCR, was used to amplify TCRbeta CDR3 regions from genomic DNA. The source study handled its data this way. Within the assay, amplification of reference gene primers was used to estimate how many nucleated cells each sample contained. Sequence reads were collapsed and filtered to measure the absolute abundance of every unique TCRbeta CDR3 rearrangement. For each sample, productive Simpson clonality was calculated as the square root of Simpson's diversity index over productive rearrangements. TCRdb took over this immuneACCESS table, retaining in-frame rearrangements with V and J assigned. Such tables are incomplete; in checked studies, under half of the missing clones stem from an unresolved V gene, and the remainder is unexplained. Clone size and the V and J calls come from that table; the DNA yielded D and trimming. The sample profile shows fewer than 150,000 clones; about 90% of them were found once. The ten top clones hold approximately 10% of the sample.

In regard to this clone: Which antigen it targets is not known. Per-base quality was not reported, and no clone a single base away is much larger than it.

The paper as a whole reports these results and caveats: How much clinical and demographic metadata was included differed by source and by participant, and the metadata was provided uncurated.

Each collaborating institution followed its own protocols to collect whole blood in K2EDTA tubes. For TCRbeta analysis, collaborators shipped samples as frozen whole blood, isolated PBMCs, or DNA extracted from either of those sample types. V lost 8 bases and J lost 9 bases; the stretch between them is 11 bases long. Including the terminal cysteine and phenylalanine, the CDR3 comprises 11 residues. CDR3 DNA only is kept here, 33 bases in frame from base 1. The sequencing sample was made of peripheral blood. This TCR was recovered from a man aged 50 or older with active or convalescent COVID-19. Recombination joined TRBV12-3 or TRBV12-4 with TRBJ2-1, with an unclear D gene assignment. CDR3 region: CASFAGFEQFF. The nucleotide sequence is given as TGTGCCAGCTTCGCAGGCTTTGAGCAGTTCTTC.